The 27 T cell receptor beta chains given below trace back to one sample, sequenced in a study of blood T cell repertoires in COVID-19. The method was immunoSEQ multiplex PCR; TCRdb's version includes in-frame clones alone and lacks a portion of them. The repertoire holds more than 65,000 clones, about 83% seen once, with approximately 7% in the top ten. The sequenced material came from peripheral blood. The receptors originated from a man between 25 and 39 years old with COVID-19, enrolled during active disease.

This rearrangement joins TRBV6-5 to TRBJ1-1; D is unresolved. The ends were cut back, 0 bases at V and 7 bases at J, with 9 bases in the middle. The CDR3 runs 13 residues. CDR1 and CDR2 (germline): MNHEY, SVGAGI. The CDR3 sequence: CASSYSSGFEAFF. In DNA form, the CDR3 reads TGTGCCAGCAGTTACTCAAGTGGCTTTGAAGCTTTCTTT.

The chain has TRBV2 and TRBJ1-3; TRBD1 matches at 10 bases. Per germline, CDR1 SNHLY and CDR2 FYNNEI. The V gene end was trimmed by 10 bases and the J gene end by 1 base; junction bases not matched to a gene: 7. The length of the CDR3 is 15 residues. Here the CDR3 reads CATERDRGSGNTIYF. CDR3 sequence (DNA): TGTGCCACTGAACGGGACAGGGGTTCTGGAAACACCATATATTTT.

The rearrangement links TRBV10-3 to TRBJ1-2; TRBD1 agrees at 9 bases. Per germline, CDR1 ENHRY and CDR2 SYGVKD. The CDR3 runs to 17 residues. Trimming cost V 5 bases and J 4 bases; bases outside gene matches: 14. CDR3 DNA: TGTGCCATCAGTAAGACCGGGACAGGGAATGACCCCTATGGCTACACCTTC. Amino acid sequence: CAISKTGTGNDPYGYTF.

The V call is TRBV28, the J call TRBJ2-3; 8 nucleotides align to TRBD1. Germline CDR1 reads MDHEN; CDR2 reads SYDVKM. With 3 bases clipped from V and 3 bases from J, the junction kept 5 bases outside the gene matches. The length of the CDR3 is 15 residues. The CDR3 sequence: CASSFQGAPTDTQYF. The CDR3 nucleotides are TGTGCCAGCAGTTTCCAGGGGGCGCCGACAGATACGCAGTATTTT.

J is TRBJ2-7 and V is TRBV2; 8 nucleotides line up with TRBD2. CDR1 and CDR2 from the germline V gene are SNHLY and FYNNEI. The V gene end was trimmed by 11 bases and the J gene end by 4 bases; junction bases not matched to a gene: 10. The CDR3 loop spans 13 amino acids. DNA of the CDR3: TGTGCCTCTACTAGCGGCTGGGGTTACGAGCAGTACTTC. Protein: CASTSGWGYEQYF.

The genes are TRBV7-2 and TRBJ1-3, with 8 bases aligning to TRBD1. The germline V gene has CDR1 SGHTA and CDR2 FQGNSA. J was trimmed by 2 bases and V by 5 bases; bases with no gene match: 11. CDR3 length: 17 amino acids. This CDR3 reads CASSPQSGGSTGNTIYF. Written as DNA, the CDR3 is TGTGCCAGCAGCCCCCAGTCAGGGGGCTCTACTGGAAACACCATATATTTT. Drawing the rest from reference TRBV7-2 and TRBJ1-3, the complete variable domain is GAGVSQSPSNKVTEKGKDVELRCDPISGHTALYWYRQSLGQGLEFLIYFQGNSAPDKSGLPSDRFSAERTGGSVSTLTIQRTQQEDSAVYLCASSPQSGGSTGNTIYFGEGSWLTVV.

CDR3 residues: CASSLLAGRQYEQYF. As DNA, the CDR3 is TGTGCCAGCAGCCTCCTAGCGGGGAGGCAGTACGAGCAGTACTTC. The chain employs TRBV11-2 and TRBJ2-7, with 9 nucleotides matching TRBD2. CDR1 is SGHAT, CDR2 FQNNGV, per germline. Trimming at V came to 5 bases and at J to 4 bases, leaving 9 bases not matched to a gene. The CDR3 contains 15 residues. The whole variable domain, filled in from reference TRBV11-2 and TRBJ2-7, reads EAGVAQSPRYKIIEKRQSVAFWCNPISGHATLYWYQQILGQGPKLLIQFQNNGVVDDSQLPKDRFSAERLKGVDSTLKIQPAKLEDSAVYLCASSLLAGRQYEQYFGPGTRLTVT.

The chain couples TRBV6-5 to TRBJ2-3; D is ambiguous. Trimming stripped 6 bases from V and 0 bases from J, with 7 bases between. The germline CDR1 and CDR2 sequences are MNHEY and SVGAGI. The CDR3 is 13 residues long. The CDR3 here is CASRTGSTDTQYF. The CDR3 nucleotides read TGTGCCAGCAGGACCGGGAGCACAGATACGCAGTATTTT.

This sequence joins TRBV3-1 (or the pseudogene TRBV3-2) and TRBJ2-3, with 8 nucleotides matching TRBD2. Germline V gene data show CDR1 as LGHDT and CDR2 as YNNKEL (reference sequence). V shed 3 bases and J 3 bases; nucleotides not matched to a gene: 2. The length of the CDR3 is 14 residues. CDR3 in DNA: TGTGCCAGCAGCCACCAGCGGGAGACAGATACGCAGTATTTT. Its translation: CASSHQRETDTQYF.

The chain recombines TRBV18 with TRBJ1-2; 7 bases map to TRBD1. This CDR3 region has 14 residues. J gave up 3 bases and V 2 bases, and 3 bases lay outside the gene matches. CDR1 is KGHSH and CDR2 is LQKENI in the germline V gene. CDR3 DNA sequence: TGTGCCAGCTCACCATACAGGGGTGACTATGGCTACACCTTC. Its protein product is CASSPYRGDYGYTF.

The CDR3 spells CASSQDGTSGPYEQYF. For the CDR3, the DNA is TGTGCCAGCAGCCAAGACGGGACTAGCGGGCCGTACGAGCAGTACTTC. This chain links TRBV4-2 with TRBJ2-7; TRBD2 matches 12 bases. CDR1 LGHNA and CDR2 YNFKEQ come from the germline V gene. The CDR3 is 16 residues long. J lost 4 bases, V lost 0 bases, and 4 bases had no gene match.

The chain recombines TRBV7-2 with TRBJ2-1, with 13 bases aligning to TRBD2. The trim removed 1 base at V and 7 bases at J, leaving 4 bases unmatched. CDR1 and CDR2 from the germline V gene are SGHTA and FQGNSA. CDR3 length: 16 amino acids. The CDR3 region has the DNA TGTGCCAGCAGCTTAGTATGGACTAGCGGGAGAAATGAGCAGTTCTTC. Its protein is CASSLVWTSGRNEQFF.

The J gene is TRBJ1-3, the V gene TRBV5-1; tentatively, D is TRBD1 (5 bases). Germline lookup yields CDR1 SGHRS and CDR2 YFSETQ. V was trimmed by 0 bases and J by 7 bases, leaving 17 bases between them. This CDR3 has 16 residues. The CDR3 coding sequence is TGCGCCAGCAGCTTGGTCGGTGCTCTCGGGGGGAACACCATATATTTT. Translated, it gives CASSLVGALGGNTIYF.

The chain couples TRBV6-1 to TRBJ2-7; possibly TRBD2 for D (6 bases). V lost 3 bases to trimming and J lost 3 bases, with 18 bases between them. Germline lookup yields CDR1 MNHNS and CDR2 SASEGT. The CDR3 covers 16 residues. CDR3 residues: CASSDSYGTPSYEQYF. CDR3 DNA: TGTGCCAGCAGTGATTCCTACGGGACTCCCAGCTACGAGCAGTACTTC.

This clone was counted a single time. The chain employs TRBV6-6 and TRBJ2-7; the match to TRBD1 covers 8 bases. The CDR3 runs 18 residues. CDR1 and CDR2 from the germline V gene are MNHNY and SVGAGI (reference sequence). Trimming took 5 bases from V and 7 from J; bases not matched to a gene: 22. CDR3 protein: CASSLRTGPERGPREQYF. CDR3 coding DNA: TGTGCCAGCAGTCTACGGACAGGGCCTGAAAGAGGGCCGCGGGAGCAGTACTTC.

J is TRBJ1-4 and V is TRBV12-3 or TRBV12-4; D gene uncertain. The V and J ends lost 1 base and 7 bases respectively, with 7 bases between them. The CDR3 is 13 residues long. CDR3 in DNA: TGTGCCAGCAGTTTAGGGGCAGCTGAAAAACTGTTTTTT. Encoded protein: CASSLGAAEKLFF.

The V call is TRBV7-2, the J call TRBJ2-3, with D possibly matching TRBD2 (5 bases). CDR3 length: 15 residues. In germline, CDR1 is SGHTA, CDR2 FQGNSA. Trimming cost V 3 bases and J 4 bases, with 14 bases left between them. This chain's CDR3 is CASSFWEYVADTQYF. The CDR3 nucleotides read TGTGCCAGCAGCTTTTGGGAGTATGTCGCAGATACGCAGTATTTT.

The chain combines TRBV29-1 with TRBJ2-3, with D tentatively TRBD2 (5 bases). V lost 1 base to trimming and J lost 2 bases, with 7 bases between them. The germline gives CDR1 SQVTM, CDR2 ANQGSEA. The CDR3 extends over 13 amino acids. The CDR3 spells CSVEGGHTDTQYF. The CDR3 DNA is TGCAGCGTTGAAGGCGGGCACACAGATACGCAGTATTTT.

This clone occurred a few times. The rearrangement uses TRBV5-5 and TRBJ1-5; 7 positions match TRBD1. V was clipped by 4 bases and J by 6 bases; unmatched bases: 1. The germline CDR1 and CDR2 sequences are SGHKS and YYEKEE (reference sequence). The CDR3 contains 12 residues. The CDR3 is CASSTGVQPQHF. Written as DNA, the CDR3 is TGTGCCAGCAGCACAGGGGTTCAGCCCCAGCATTTT.

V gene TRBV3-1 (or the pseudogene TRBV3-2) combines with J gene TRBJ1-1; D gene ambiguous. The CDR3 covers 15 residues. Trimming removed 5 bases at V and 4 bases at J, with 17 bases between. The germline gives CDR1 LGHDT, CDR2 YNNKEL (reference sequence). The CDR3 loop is CASSFSRGGGTEAFF. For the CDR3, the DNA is TGTGCCAGCAGCTTTAGCCGGGGAGGAGGCACTGAAGCTTTCTTT.

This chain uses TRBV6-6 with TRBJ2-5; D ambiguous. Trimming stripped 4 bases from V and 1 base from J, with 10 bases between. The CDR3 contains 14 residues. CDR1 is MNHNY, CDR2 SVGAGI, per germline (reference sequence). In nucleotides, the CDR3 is TGTGCCAGCAGTTCCTACAGTGTCCAAGAGACCCAGTACTTC. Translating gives CASSSYSVQETQYF.

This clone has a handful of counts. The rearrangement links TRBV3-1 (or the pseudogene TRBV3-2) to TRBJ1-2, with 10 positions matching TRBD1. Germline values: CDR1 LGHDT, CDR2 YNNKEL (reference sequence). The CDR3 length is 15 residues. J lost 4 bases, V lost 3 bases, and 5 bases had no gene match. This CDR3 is CASSQGQGFVYGYTF. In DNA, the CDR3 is TGTGCCAGCAGCCAGGGACAGGGGTTTGTCTATGGCTACACCTTC.

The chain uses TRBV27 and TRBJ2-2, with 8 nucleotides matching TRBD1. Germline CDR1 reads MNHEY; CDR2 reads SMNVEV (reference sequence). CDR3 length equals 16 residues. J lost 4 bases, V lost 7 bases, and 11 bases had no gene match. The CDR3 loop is CASTFFWTGRTGELFF. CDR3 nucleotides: TGTGCCAGCACCTTCTTTTGGACAGGGCGCACCGGGGAGCTGTTTTTT.

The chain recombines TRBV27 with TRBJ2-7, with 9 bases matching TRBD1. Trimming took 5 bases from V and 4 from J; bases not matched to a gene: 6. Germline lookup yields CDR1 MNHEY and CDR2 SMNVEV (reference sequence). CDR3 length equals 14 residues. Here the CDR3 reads CASSPAGQGYEQYF. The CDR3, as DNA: TGTGCCAGCAGTCCCGCGGGACAGGGTTACGAGCAGTACTTC.

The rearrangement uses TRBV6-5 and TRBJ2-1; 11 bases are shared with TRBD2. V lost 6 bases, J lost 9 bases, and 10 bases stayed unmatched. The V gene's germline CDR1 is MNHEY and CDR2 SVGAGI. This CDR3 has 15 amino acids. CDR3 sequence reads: CASSVTSGSVSEQFF. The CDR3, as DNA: TGTGCCAGCAGCGTAACTAGCGGGAGTGTTAGTGAGCAGTTCTTC.

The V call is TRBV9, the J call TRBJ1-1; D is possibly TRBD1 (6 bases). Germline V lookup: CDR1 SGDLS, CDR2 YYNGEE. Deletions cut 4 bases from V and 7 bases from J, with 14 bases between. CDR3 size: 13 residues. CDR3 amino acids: CASSSFRGSEAFF. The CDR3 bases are TGTGCCAGCAGCTCTTTCAGGGGCAGTGAAGCTTTCTTT.

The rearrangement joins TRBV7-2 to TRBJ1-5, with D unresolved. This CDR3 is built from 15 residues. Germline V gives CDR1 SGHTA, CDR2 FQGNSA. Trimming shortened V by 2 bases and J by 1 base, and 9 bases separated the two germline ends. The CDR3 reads CASSLLPQSNQPQHF. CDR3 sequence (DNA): TGTGCCAGCAGCTTACTCCCACAGAGCAATCAGCCCCAGCATTTT.